The clone carrying this T cell receptor (beta chain) was picked up a small number of times. Antigen specificity is unknown. TCR cDNA, made by 5'RACE template switching, carried an added universal primer site and UMIs. MiXCR was run by TCRdb on the 5' RACE reads, yielding one entry per CDR3 protein. The sample carries under 200,000 distinct CDR3 sequences, 9.5% to 12% recorded once. Trimming removed 1 base at V and 5 bases at J, with 11 bases between. The CDR3 has 14 amino acids. The germline V gene encodes CDR1 MNHEY and CDR2 SVGAGI. This specimen comes from a study of T cells after yellow fever vaccination. Study results and limitations: Post-booster reappearance was seen for most primary-vaccination clones (roughly 96% CD4, around 88% CD8). Just a small share of clonotypes turned up in the CD4 compartment as well as the CD8 compartment.

The sequences come from CD8+ T cells sorted from PBMCs, collected 15 days after the yellow fever booster vaccination. The origin of this receptor is a man aged 18 to 29 who received the YFV17D yellow fever vaccine. The V gene is TRBV6-5, the J gene TRBJ1-1; the D gene is possibly TRBD1 (6 bases). Here the CDR3 reads CASSYFSGATEAFF. The DNA for the CDR3 is TGTGCCAGCAGTTACTTCTCGGGGGCAACTGAAGCTTTCTTT.